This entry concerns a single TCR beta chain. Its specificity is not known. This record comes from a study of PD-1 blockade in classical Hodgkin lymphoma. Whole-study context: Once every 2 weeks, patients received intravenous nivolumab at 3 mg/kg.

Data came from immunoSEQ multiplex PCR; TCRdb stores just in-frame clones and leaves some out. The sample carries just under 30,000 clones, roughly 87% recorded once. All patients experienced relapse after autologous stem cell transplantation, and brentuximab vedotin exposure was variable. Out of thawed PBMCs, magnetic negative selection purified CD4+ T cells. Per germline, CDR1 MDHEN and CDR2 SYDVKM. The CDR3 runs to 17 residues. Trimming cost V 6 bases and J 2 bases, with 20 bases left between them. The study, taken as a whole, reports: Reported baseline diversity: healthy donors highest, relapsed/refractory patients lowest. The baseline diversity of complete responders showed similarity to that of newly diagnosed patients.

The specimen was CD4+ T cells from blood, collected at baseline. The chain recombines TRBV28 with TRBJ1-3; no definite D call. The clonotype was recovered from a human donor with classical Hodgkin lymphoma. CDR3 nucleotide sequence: TGTGCCAGCAGGCGCCGGGTGGGGAAGAATGCTGGAAACACCATATATTTT. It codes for CASRRRVGKNAGNTIYF.